The present T cell receptor (beta chain) was sequenced within a study of Graves' ophthalmopathy and Graves' hyperthyroidism (dated by TCRdb to the late 2010s). With respect to the entire study: Peripheral blood was collected before any treatment was given, at the time of initial diagnosis. The 90 to 100 discovery patients were randomly split 7:3 into training and test sets. For independent validation, a separate cohort was made up of some 19 hyperthyroidism patients plus 17 patients who later progressed from hyperthyroidism to ophthalmopathy. In total, approximately 140 blood samples were TCR-sequenced: approximately 40 ophthalmopathy, over 70 hyperthyroidism and some 17 hyperthyroidism-to-ophthalmopathy patients. Once sampling was done, hyperthyroidism patients were given methimazole at a starting dose of 30 mg daily, while ophthalmopathy patients were given high-dose intravenous methylprednisolone. In roughly 6 hyperthyroidism patients, the T-cell repertoires found in thyroid tissue were compared with those found in blood. The study used signatures of the TCR beta repertoire to tell Graves' ophthalmopathy apart from Graves' hyperthyroidism and to predict which patients would progress to ophthalmopathy. To explore V-J signatures that separate ophthalmopathy from hyperthyroidism, a discovery set of 100 patients was enrolled, consisting of 40 to 45 with ophthalmopathy and some 59 with stable hyperthyroidism.

For repertoire sequencing, TCR beta CDR3 regions were amplified from RNA transcripts. The first round was an RT-PCR using HTBI primers with the Qiagen OneStep RT-PCR kit, and this first round was followed by a second-round multiplex PCR, then size selection and purification. Libraries were sequenced paired-end with 100 bp reads on an Illumina HiSeq2000. The study's processing was this. Reads were processed with SOAPnuke, discarding reads with adapters, uncalled bases, mean Phred below 15, or no exact constant-primer or identifier match. High-quality paired reads were merged with COPE v1.2.5. Unique nucleotide sequences were defined as clonotypes and aligned to IMGT TRB V, D and J references using MiTCR v1.1. The analysis was limited to V-J combinations with a frequency above 0.0001, which together covered 99.2% of repertoires. For each V-J combination, a TCR clonal expansion and chaos score was defined as the ratio of F50 clonal expansion to chaos observed in the TCRdist matrix. Welch's t-statistics and random forest were used to reduce features to 13 V-J combinations, which were fed into a naive Bayes classifier. Thyroid-blood repertoire similarity was quantified with the Morisita-Horn index. In-frame beta chains were kept once TCRdb had trimmed the public reads at Q25 with fastp and called clones with MiXCR. Rows with a matching CDR3 protein are joined into one entry that keeps the most common DNA and genes. The V and J calls and clone size are TCRdb's, not the authors'. The sample data list roughly 400,000 distinct CDR3 sequences, and 15% to 20% of these were observed just once. Clones ranked in the top ten supply roughly 1.5% of the sample.

For this clonotype: The specificity of this receptor is unknown. It has no much larger one-base neighbor in the sample; base qualities were not kept.

General conclusions and limits of the study: No statistical method was used to set the sample size in advance, and the investigators knew which group each participant was assigned to. Ophthalmopathy was separated from stable hyperthyroidism by the 13-signature model with around 89% sensitivity and 81% to 83% specificity in cross-validation and with 80%/75% in the test set. Most expanded thyroid clonotypes with frequency above 0.001 were also detected in blood, suggesting blood repertoires may reflect the thyroid immune response. In validation, the model predicted ophthalmopathy progression with more than 70% sensitivity and around 72% specificity; 12 predicted patients were CT-confirmed with GO in a median of about 7.1 months.

Ophthalmopathy patients had moderately to severely active disease, Clinical Activity Score of at least 3, NOSPECS grade of at least 4, and disease duration under 3 months. Patients with other autoimmune diseases, uncontrolled infections, pregnancy or lactation were excluded. Diagnosis relied on clinical symptoms, serum thyroxine, TRAb, thyroid ultrasound and orbital computed tomography. PBMCs were isolated from about 9.1 ml of fresh peripheral blood by Ficoll-Paque density gradient centrifugation. Total RNA was extracted with Trizol reagent and quality-checked on an Agilent 2100 Bioanalyzer. Taken from cysteine to phenylalanine, the CDR3 has 15 residues. The DNA shown is the 45-base CDR3, in frame from base 1. The junction shows trimming of 4 bases on V and 1 base on J, plus 13 bases between the germline ends. CDR1 is given as LGHDT and CDR2 as YNNKEL, both from the germline V gene (reference sequence).

The sample was peripheral blood. Recombination linked TRBV3-1 to TRBJ2-5; the D call is tentative, TRBD1 or TRBD2, as each matches 6 bases. This sequence was found in a woman between 18 and 29 years old with Graves' ophthalmopathy. Donor details come from another sample of the same person, matched by shared clones. The DNA is as follows: TGTGCCAGCAGCCGGGACGGGGGCCCCCAAGAGACCCAGTACTTC. Its coded protein is CASSRDGGPQETQYF.